Here is one TCR beta chain with its context. The antigen is not known. This sample was included in a study of OX40 agonist ivuxolimab in advanced cancers. TCRdb's table, derived via immunoSEQ multiplex PCR, lists solely in-frame clones and lacks some. The sample has tens of thousands of clones; 90% to 95% are singletons. Trimming cost V 4 bases and J 5 bases; bases outside gene matches: 7. CDR1 SGHRS and CDR2 YFSETQ come from the germline V gene. The CDR3 runs to 14 residues. Individuals having autoimmune disease history or systemic immunosuppression were not enrolled. Notes on the study in general: Among the lowest peripheral clonal expansion occurred in 0.1-3.0 mg/kg partial responders. By week 6 at 0.1 to 3.0 mg/kg, blood CD4+ and CD8+ T cells had expanded clonally.

The sequence derives from an adult with an advanced solid tumor such as melanoma, head and neck, liver or kidney cancer. V usage is TRBV5-1 and J usage is TRBJ2-3, with 7 bases fitting TRBD1. The sample was CD4+ or CD8+ T cells sorted from blood, taken in a trial of the OX40 agonist ivuxolimab. The CDR3 region is CASSLDRELDTQYF. As DNA, the CDR3 is TGCGCCAGCAGCCTTGACAGGGAATTAGATACGCAGTATTTT. The whole variable domain, remainder taken from reference TRBV5-1 and TRBJ2-3, is KAGVTQTPRYLIKTRGQQVTLSCSPISGHRSVSWYQQTPGQGLQFLFEYFSETQRNKGNFPGRFSGRQFSNSRSEMNVSTLELGDSALYLCASSLDRELDTQYFGPGTRLTVL.